What follows are 2 T cell receptor beta chains derived from one specimen sequenced in a study of cytomegalovirus exposure and HLA in healthy donors (TCRdb year 2017). The library was obtained by the immunoSEQ multiplex PCR assay. A mixture of 60 forward primers for TCR Vbeta segments and 13 reverse primers for TCR Jbeta segments was used in the multiplex PCR. TCRdb mirrors the immuneACCESS table, restricted to in-frame sequences. Some clones are absent from its copies; in checked studies, under half trace to an unresolved V gene, and the reason for the others is unknown. Present in this sample are 90,000 to 130,000 clones, around 86% of which were seen just once. Around 1.9% of the sample is held by the ten biggest clonotypes. The sequencing input was PBMCs. The origin of the receptors is a man aged 40-55 years in good health and CMV-seronegative.

The V call is TRBV5-6, the J call TRBJ2-7; D not certain. Trimming took 4 bases from V and 5 from J, leaving 25 bases between them. The germline CDR1 and CDR2 sequences are SGHDT and YYEEEE. CDR3 length: 17 residues. As DNA, the CDR3 is TGTGCCAGCAGCCGGAGCTTAGTTCAGAATACAAGAAACGAGCAGTACTTC. Encoded protein: CASSRSLVQNTRNEQYF.

CDR3 residues: CASRPWSKETQYF. In DNA form, the CDR3 reads TGTGCCAGTAGGCCATGGAGTAAGGAGACCCAGTACTTC. This chain connects TRBV19 to TRBJ2-5; the D is unclear. The CDR3 extends over 13 amino acids. V was cut by 6 bases and J by 5 bases, with 13 bases left in between. The germline V gene has CDR1 LNHDA and CDR2 SQIVND (reference sequence).